Shown below are 15 T cell receptor beta chains from a single sample sequenced in a study of blood T cell repertoires in COVID-19. This table comes from immunoSEQ multiplex PCR, and its TCRdb copy is limited to in-frame clones, with some not included. This sample yields roughly 45,000 clones, of which 85% are seen a single time; under 6% belongs to the top ten. What was sequenced was peripheral blood. The source of these receptors is a woman aged 55-75 years with acute or convalescent COVID-19.

This clone came up once. The chain employs TRBV11-2 and TRBJ2-1; TRBD2 agrees at 8 bases. The CDR3 is 17 residues long. Germline CDR1 reads SGHAT; CDR2 reads FQNNGV. The trim removed 5 bases at V and 5 bases at J, leaving 14 bases unmatched. As DNA, the CDR3 is TGTGCCAGCAGCGCCCGAATAGCGGGAATCTCGGACAATGAGCAGTTCTTC. This gives the protein CASSARIAGISDNEQFF.

The chain couples TRBV5-4 to TRBJ2-5; 8 bases are a match to TRBD2. With V trimmed by 10 bases and J by 5 bases, 10 bases remained unmatched. This CDR3 is 13 amino acids long. Looked up from germline, CDR1 is SGHNT and CDR2 is YYREEE (reference sequence). The CDR3 nucleotides are TGTGCCGCCTCCGGGGGCGGGAGGGAGACCCAGTACTTC. Its protein is CAASGGGRETQYF.

This rearrangement joins TRBV4-1 to TRBJ2-3; weak D call: TRBD2 (6 bases). Germline CDR1 MGHRA, CDR2 YSYEKL. The CDR3 spans 14 residues. V lost 0 bases to trimming and J lost 6 bases, with 10 bases between them. CDR3 coding DNA: TGCGCCAGCAGCCAAGAAACTAGCTGGGATACGCAGTATTTT. Translating gives CASSQETSWDTQYF.

The chain has TRBV3-1 (or the pseudogene TRBV3-2) and TRBJ2-3; D is possibly TRBD2 (5 bases). The CDR3 contains 14 residues. In germline, CDR1 is LGHDT, CDR2 YNNKEL (reference sequence). V was pared by 1 base and J by 2 bases, with 7 bases between. CDR3 DNA: TGTGCCAGCAGCCAAGGAGGGCCCACAGATACGCAGTATTTT. This gives the protein CASSQGGPTDTQYF.

The chain joins TRBV7-9 to TRBJ1-2; a weak D match, TRBD1 (6 bases). Trimming shortened V by 6 bases and J by 0 bases, and 14 bases separated the two germline ends. The CDR3 has 15 residues. Germline V CDR1 and CDR2: SEHNR, FQNEAQ (reference sequence). CDR3 region: CASRSGVSSNYGYTF. The DNA of the CDR3 is TGTGCCAGCAGGTCAGGGGTCTCCTCTAACTATGGCTACACCTTC.

The genes are TRBV20-1 and TRBJ2-5; D may be TRBD1 (6 bases). CDR1 DFQATT and CDR2 SNEGSKA come from the germline V gene (reference sequence). The CDR3 consists of 11 residues. Trimming took off 2 bases at V and 11 bases at J, with 12 bases between the two ends. Written as DNA, the CDR3 is TGCAGTGCTAGACTAGGGGGTACTCAGTACTTC. Protein: CSARLGGTQYF.

V is TRBV7-2 and J is TRBJ2-5; 9 nucleotides align to TRBD1. The V and J ends lost 2 bases and 5 bases, in that order; junction bases with no gene match: 6. Per the germline V gene, CDR1 is SGHTA and CDR2 is FQGNSA. The CDR3 sequence is 15 residues long. CDR3 sequence: CASSLRQGGLETQYF. The CDR3 coding sequence is TGTGCCAGCAGCTTACGACAGGGGGGTTTGGAGACCCAGTACTTC.

This chain joins TRBV9 and TRBJ2-3, with 15 bases identical to TRBD2. CDR1 is SGDLS, CDR2 YYNGEE, per germline. The J segment lost 5 bases and the V segment lost 6 bases, leaving 7 bases of the junction unmatched. This CDR3 has 16 amino acids. The DNA of the CDR3 is TGTGCCAGCATTCCGGGACTAGCGGGGGGCCGAGATACGCAGTATTTT. Translation gives CASIPGLAGGRDTQYF. Drawing the rest from reference TRBV9 and TRBJ2-3, the complete variable domain is DSGVTQTPKHLITATGQRVTLRCSPRSGDLSVYWYQQSLDQGLQFLIQYYNGEERAKGNILERFSAQQFPDLHSELNLSSLELGDSALYFCASIPGLAGGRDTQYFGPGTRLTVL.

J is TRBJ2-7 and V is TRBV5-1, with a tentative D call TRBD2 (5 bases). The germline gives CDR1 SGHRS, CDR2 YFSETQ. This CDR3 has 13 amino acids. The V end was cut by 0 bases, the J end by 6 bases, with 10 bases between. The CDR3 loop reads CASSLVGRTEQYF. CDR3 nucleotides: TGCGCCAGCAGCTTGGTGGGGAGAACCGAGCAGTACTTC. Full variable domain (outside the CDR3, taken from reference TRBV5-1 and TRBJ2-7): KAGVTQTPRYLIKTRGQQVTLSCSPISGHRSVSWYQQTPGQGLQFLFEYFSETQRNKGNFPGRFSGRQFSNSRSEMNVSTLELGDSALYLCASSLVGRTEQYFGPGTRLTVT.

The chain uses TRBV11-3 and TRBJ1-6; unclear D gene. The germline V gene has CDR1 SGHNT and CDR2 YENEEA. Trimming shortened V by 4 bases and J by 6 bases, and 7 bases separated the two germline ends. CDR3 size: 13 residues. CDR3 region: CASSSRANSPLHF. CDR3 nucleotides: TGTGCCAGCAGCTCCCGAGCTAATTCACCCCTCCACTTT.

The rearrangement links TRBV4-2 to TRBJ2-1; D may be TRBD1 (6 bases). Germline V CDR1 and CDR2: LGHNA, YNFKEQ. CDR3 size: 15 residues. The V end was cut by 4 bases, the J end by 6 bases, with 16 bases between. CDR3 region: CASSPGHLTSNEQFF. CDR3 in DNA: TGTGCCAGCAGCCCGGGACACCTTACTAGCAATGAGCAGTTCTTC.

V and J are TRBV2 and TRBJ2-4, with 9 bases lining up with TRBD2. Germline assignment: CDR1 SNHLY and CDR2 FYNNEI. V gave up 5 bases and J gave up 7 bases; unmatched junction bases: 12. CDR3 size: 16 residues. The DNA for the CDR3 is TGTGCCAGCAGTCGGACTAGCGCCATGAACATGAACATTCAGTACTTC. This gives the protein CASSRTSAMNMNIQYF. Variable domain in full (rest from reference TRBV2 and TRBJ2-4): EPEVTQTPSHQVTQMGQEVILRCVPISNHLYFYWYRQILGQKVEFLVSFYNNEISEKSEIFDDQFSVERPDGSNFTLKIRSTKLEDSAMYFCASSRTSAMNMNIQYFGAGTRLSVL.

This sequence joins TRBV19 and TRBJ2-5; perhaps TRBD2 as D (7 bases). Trimming removed 3 bases at V and 5 bases at J, with 16 bases between. The V gene's germline CDR1 is LNHDA and CDR2 SQIVND (reference sequence). The CDR3 length is 15 residues. The CDR3 coding sequence is TGTGCCAGTAGTATTTCCGGGGCGGGGGCGGAGACCCAGTACTTC. Its translation: CASSISGAGAETQYF.

The chain has TRBV3-1 (or the pseudogene TRBV3-2) and TRBJ2-3, with 7 bases identical to TRBD2. The CDR3 extends over 12 amino acids. V shed 0 bases and J 14 bases; nucleotides not matched to a gene: 5. In germline, CDR1 is LGHDT, CDR2 YNNKEL (reference sequence). CDR3 coding DNA: TGTGCCAGCAGCCAAGATAAACTAGCGTGGTATTTT. Protein product: CASSQDKLAWYF.

The chain recombines TRBV4-1 with TRBJ1-5; D is perhaps TRBD1 (6 bases). Trimming removed 0 bases from V and 0 bases from J, with 9 bases in between. This CDR3 contains 16 residues. CDR1 and CDR2 (germline): MGHRA, YSYEKL. The CDR3 reads CASSQEQGSSNQPQHF. As DNA, the CDR3 is TGCGCCAGCAGCCAAGAACAGGGATCTAGCAATCAGCCCCAGCATTTT.